The next 8 T cell receptor beta chains were all read from a single sample in a study of T cell responses to AZD1222 COVID-19 vaccine. Repertoires were generated with immunoSEQ multiplex PCR, while TCRdb's copy carries only in-frame clones and drops some. This table holds approximately 94,000 clones, approximately 90% found once. This sample comprised peripheral blood, obtained on day 0 of AZD1222 vaccination. Source of these receptors: an adult in good health.

This chain uses TRBV3-1 (or the pseudogene TRBV3-2) with TRBJ1-2; D might be TRBD1 (5 bases). The length of the CDR3 is 13 residues. V gave up 4 bases and J gave up 5 bases, with 11 bases separating them. CDR1 and CDR2 from the germline V gene are LGHDT and YNNKEL (reference sequence). The CDR3 reads CASSLGHLYGYTF. The CDR3 DNA reads as TGTGCCAGCAGCCTCGGACATTTGTATGGCTACACCTTC.

The gene calls are TRBV21-1 and TRBJ2-5; the table's TRBD1 call for D was not verified on the DNA. TRBV21-1 has pseudogene status. This CDR3 spans 16 amino acids. The CDR3: CASSKEPGQGQETQYF. As DNA, the CDR3 is TGTGCCAGCAGCAAAGAACCGGGACAGGGCCAAGAGACCCAGTACTTC.

The V call is TRBV15, the J call TRBJ2-2, with D unclear. Germline-derived CDR1 and CDR2 are LNHNV and YYDKDF (reference sequence). The CDR3 length is 14 residues. Trimming removed 9 bases from V and 3 bases from J, with 14 bases in between. CDR3 sequence (DNA): TGTGCCACGGGTGGTCTGGTAGACACCGGGGAGCTGTTTTTT. It is translated as CATGGLVDTGELFF.

The rearrangement links TRBV4-3 to TRBJ1-3, with D uncertain. Germline V gene sequence: CDR1 LGHNA, CDR2 YSLEER. V was shortened by 0 bases and J by 0 bases, with 9 bases between the two germline ends. The CDR3 length is 16 residues. DNA of the CDR3: TGCGCCAGCAGCCAAGATGCACAGCCCTCTGGAAACACCATATATTTT. Its translation is CASSQDAQPSGNTIYF.

This clone showed up just a few times. In nucleotides, the CDR3 is TGCACCAGCAGCCAAGATGGCAGCTTGAACACTGAAGCTTTCTTT. Protein product: CTSSQDGSLNTEAFF. The chain is built from TRBV1 and TRBJ1-1. TRBV1 is an annotated pseudogene. The CDR3 loop spans 15 amino acids.

This chain connects TRBV10-3 to TRBJ2-7; D is unresolved. The CDR3 spans 15 residues. V was cut by 0 bases and J by 0 bases, with 9 bases left in between. Per germline, CDR1 ENHRY and CDR2 SYGVKD. CDR3 coding DNA: TGTGCCATCAGTGAGTCGCGGAGCCTCTCCTACGAGCAGTACTTC. It translates to CAISESRSLSYEQYF.

CDR3 in amino acids: CAWGNTGELFF. The CDR3 nucleotides read TGTGCCTGGGGGAACACCGGGGAGCTGTTTTTT. The chain employs TRBV30 and TRBJ2-2; D is unclear. Per germline, CDR1 GTSNPN and CDR2 SVGIG (reference sequence). The V and J ends lost 5 bases and 1 base respectively, with 2 bases between them. CDR3 length equals 11 residues. Drawing the rest from reference TRBV30 and TRBJ2-2, the complete variable domain is SQTIHQWPATLVQPVGSPLSLECTVEGTSNPNLYWYRQAAGRGLQLLFYSVGIGQISSEVPQNLSASRPQDRQFILSSKKLLLSDSGFYLCAWGNTGELFFGEGSRLTVL.

The rearrangement joins TRBV12-3 or TRBV12-4 to TRBJ2-2; no reliable D call. This CDR3 has 13 amino acids. Deletions cut 1 base from V and 8 bases from J, with 8 bases between. The CDR3, as DNA: TGTGCCAGCAGTTTAGGGGCTAGTGGGGAGCTGTTTTTT. Its translation: CASSLGASGELFF.